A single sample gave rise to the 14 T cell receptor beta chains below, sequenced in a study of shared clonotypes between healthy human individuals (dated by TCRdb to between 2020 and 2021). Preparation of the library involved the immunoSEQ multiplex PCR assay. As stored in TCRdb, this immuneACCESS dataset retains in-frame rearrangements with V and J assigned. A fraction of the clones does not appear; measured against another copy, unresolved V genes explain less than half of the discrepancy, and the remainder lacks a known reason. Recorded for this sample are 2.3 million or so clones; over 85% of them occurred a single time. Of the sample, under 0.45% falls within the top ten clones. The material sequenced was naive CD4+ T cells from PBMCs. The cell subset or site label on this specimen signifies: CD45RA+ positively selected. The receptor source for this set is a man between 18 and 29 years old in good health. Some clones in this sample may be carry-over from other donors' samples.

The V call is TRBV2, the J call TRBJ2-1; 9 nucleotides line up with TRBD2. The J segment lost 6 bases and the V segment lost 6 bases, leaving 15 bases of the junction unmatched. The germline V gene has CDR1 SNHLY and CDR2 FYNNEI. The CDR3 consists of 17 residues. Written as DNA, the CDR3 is TGTGCCAGCAGGGCCGGAAGGGGCGGGAGGGCCATCAATGAGCAGTTCTTC. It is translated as CASRAGRGGRAINEQFF.

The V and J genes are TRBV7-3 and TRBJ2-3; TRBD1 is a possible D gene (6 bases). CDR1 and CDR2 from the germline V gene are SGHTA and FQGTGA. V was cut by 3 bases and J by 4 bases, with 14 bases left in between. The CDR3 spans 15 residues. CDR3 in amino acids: CASSLGPPGADTQYF. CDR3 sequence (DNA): TGTGCCAGCAGCTTGGGACCCCCAGGGGCAGATACGCAGTATTTT.

The CDR3 DNA sequence: TGTGCCAGCAGCCCCGGGACCCACGACCCCAATGAGCAGTTCTTC. Its translation is CASSPGTHDPNEQFF. The rearrangement joins TRBV9 to TRBJ2-1, with D perhaps being TRBD1 or TRBD2 (5 bases each). The germline CDR1 and CDR2 sequences are SGDLS and YYNGEE. V lost 4 bases and J 6 bases, leaving 17 bases between the germline ends. The CDR3 has 15 amino acids.

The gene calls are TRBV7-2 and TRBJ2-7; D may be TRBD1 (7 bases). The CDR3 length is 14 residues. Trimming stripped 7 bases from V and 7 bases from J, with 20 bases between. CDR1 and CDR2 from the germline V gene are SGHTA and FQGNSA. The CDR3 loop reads CASNPVTGTGEQYF. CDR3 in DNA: TGTGCCAGCAACCCGGTGACAGGGACTGGGGAGCAGTACTTC.

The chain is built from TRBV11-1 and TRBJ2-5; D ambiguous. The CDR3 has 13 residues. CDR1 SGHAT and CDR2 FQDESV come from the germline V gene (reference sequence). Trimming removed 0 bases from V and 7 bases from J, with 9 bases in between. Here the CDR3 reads CASSLANPGTQYF. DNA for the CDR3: TGTGCCAGCAGCTTAGCGAACCCGGGGACCCAGTACTTC.

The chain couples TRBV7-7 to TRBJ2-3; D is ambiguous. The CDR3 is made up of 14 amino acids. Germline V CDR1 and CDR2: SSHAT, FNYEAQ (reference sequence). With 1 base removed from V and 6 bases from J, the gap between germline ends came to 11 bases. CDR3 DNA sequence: TGTGCCAGCAGCTTAGTAGGAACTCGGGATACGCAGTATTTT. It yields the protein CASSLVGTRDTQYF.

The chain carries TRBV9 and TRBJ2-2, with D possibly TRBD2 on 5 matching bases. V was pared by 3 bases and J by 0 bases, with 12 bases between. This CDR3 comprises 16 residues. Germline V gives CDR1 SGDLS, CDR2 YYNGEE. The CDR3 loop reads CASSAPGKANTGELFF. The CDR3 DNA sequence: TGTGCCAGCAGCGCACCCGGGAAGGCGAACACCGGGGAGCTGTTTTTT.

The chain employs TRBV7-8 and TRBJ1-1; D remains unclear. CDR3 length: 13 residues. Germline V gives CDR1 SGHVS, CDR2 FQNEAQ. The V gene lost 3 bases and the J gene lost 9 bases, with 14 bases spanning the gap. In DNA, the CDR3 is TGTGCCAGCAGCTTTGACCACACACTGCAAGCTTTCTTT. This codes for CASSFDHTLQAFF.

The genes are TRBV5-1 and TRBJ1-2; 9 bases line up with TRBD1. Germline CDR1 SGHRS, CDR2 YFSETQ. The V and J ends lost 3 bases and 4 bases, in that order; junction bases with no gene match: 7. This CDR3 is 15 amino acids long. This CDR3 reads CASSSLTGGGYGYTF. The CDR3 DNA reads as TGCGCCAGCAGCTCTCTTACAGGGGGCGGCTATGGCTACACCTTC.

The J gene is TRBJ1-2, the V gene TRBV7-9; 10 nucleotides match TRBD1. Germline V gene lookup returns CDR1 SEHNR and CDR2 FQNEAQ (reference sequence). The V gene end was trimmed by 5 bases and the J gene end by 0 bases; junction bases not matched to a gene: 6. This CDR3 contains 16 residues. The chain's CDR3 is CASSRTGTGANYGYTF. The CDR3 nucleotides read TGTGCCAGCAGCCGTACCGGGACAGGGGCTAACTATGGCTACACCTTC.

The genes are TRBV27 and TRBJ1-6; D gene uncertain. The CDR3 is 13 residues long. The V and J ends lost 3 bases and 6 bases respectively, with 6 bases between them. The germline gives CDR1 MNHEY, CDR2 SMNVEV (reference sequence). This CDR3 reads CASSFQANSPLHF. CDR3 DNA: TGTGCCAGCAGTTTCCAGGCTAATTCACCCCTCCACTTT.

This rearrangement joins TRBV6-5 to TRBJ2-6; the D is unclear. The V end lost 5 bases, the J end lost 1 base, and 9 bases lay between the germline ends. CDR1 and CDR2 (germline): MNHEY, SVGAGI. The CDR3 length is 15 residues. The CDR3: CASSPTTSGANVLTF. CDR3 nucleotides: TGTGCCAGCAGTCCAACGACTTCTGGGGCCAACGTCCTGACTTTC.

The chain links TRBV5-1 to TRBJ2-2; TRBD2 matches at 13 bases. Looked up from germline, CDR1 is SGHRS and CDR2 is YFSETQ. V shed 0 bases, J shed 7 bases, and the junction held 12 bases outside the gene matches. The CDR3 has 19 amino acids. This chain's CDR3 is CASSLAPVGLAGVHGELFF. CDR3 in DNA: TGCGCCAGCAGCTTGGCCCCTGTTGGACTAGCGGGAGTTCACGGGGAGCTGTTTTTT.

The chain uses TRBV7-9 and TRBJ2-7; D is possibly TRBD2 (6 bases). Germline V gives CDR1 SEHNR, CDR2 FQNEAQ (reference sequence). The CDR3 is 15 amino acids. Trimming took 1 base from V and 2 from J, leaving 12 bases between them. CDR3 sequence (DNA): TGTGCCAGCAGCTTAGAGTCGTGGGGGGCCTACGAGCAGTACTTC. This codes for CASSLESWGAYEQYF.